The 16 T cell receptor beta chains below were found in one sample sequenced in a study of shared clonotypes between healthy human individuals. The protocol was immunoSEQ multiplex PCR, while the TCRdb copy is restricted to in-frame clones and leaves out a portion. The data hold hundreds of thousands of clones, with 95% observed a single time. Selected positively for CCR7 and CD45RO-negative, naive CD8 cells excluded terminally differentiated effector memory CD45RA+ cells. Sequenced input: naive CD8+ T cells sorted from blood. The source of these receptors is a woman aged 25 to 45 in good health.

The chain is built from TRBV7-9 and TRBJ1-4; D is undetermined. V was pared by 2 bases and J by 3 bases, with 13 bases between. Germline CDR1 and CDR2: SEHNR and FQNEAQ (reference sequence). The CDR3 is made up of 16 amino acids. This CDR3 is CASSLSSRRANEKLFF. The CDR3 DNA is TGTGCCAGCAGCTTAAGTAGCCGCCGCGCTAATGAAAAACTGTTTTTT.

This clone was seen only once. This chain's CDR3 is CASTLQYEQYF. The CDR3 DNA follows: TGTGCCAGCACTCTACAATACGAGCAGTACTTC. The chain links TRBV7-9 to TRBJ2-7; D not resolved. CDR1 is SEHNR and CDR2 is FQNEAQ in the germline V gene (reference sequence). The CDR3 has 11 amino acids. The V and J ends lost 7 bases and 4 bases respectively, with 8 bases between them.

This clone was counted a single time. The chain is built from TRBV30 and TRBJ2-5, with 10 nucleotides matching TRBD2. The J call may be faulty, since TRBJ2-7 better matches the DNA end. Germline lookup yields CDR1 GTSNPN and CDR2 SVGIG (reference sequence). This CDR3 has 14 amino acids. The CDR3 DNA sequence: TGTGCCTGGAGTAGCGGGAGGGGTTTCTACGAGCAGTACTTC. This translates into CAWSSGRGFYEQYF.

The chain combines TRBV2 with TRBJ1-3; 8 bases are shared with TRBD1. With V trimmed by 2 bases and J by 0 bases, 9 bases remained unmatched. The length of the CDR3 is 18 residues. Germline loops: CDR1 SNHLY, CDR2 FYNNEI. The CDR3 reads CASSEIGQGVISGNTIYF. The DNA for the CDR3 is TGTGCCAGCAGTGAAATAGGACAGGGAGTAATCTCTGGAAACACCATATATTTT.

The genes are TRBV4-2 and TRBJ2-5; 9 nucleotides align to TRBD1. The CDR3 sequence is 16 residues long. V dropped 6 bases and J dropped 2; count of bases not matched to a gene: 10. CDR1 and CDR2 (germline): LGHNA, YNFKEQ. The CDR3 region has the DNA TGTGCCAGCAGAAAAACAGGGGGCTGGGGACAAGAGACCCAGTACTTC. This gives the protein CASRKTGGWGQETQYF.

This clone was recorded only once. The chain joins TRBV28 to TRBJ2-7, with a weak D call TRBD1 (5 bases). V was clipped by 6 bases and J by 0 bases, with 12 bases between them. This CDR3 region has 14 residues. The V gene's germline CDR1 is MDHEN and CDR2 SYDVKM. The CDR3 DNA reads as TGTGCCAGCAGCTATTACAGGAGCTCCTACGAGCAGTACTTC. Its protein is CASSYYRSSYEQYF.

V usage is TRBV27 and J usage is TRBJ2-7; D is unresolved. The germline CDR1 and CDR2 sequences are MNHEY and SMNVEV (reference sequence). This CDR3 is built from 12 residues. Trimming shortened V by 10 bases and J by 0 bases, and 10 bases separated the two germline ends. In DNA, the CDR3 is TGTGCCACTAGGTTTAGCTCCTACGAGCAGTACTTC. The encoded protein is CATRFSSYEQYF.

The chain uses TRBV28 and TRBJ1-5; D gene unclear. Germline V CDR1 and CDR2: MDHEN, SYDVKM. This CDR3 contains 13 residues. V lost 6 bases to trimming and J lost 6 bases, with 12 bases between them. The CDR3 here is CASRRKDIQPQHF. CDR3 DNA sequence: TGTGCCAGCAGACGGAAAGACATTCAGCCCCAGCATTTT.

The J gene is TRBJ2-1, the V gene TRBV2; D call uncertain. With 1 base removed from V and 0 bases from J, the gap between germline ends came to 7 bases. Germline CDR1 SNHLY, CDR2 FYNNEI. The CDR3 consists of 15 residues. The CDR3 coding sequence is TGTGCCAGCAGTGAAGACTTTAGCTCCTACAATGAGCAGTTCTTC. As protein: CASSEDFSSYNEQFF.

V gene TRBV5-4 combines with J gene TRBJ2-7, with D possibly TRBD1 on 6 matching bases. The CDR3 is 14 amino acids. The germline gives CDR1 SGHNT, CDR2 YYREEE (reference sequence). Between the trimmed V and J ends, which lost 1 base and 0 bases, there was a span of 8 bases. CDR3 in amino acids: CASSLWDISYEQYF. The CDR3, as DNA: TGTGCCAGCAGCTTGTGGGACATCTCCTACGAGCAGTACTTC.

This chain uses TRBV13 with TRBJ2-2; D remains ambiguous. The CDR3 extends over 11 amino acids. Per the germline V gene, CDR1 is PRHDT and CDR2 is FYEKMQ (reference sequence). The V end was cut by 8 bases, the J end by 2 bases, with 3 bases between. The CDR3 is CASGNTGELFF. Written as DNA, the CDR3 is TGTGCCAGCGGAAACACCGGGGAGCTGTTTTTT.

The chain joins TRBV9 to TRBJ2-1, with D tentatively TRBD2 (5 bases). V lost 3 bases, J lost 10 bases, and 8 bases lay in between. Per the germline V gene, CDR1 is SGDLS and CDR2 is YYNGEE. The length of the CDR3 is 11 residues. CDR3 residues: CASSATREQFF. The CDR3 DNA reads as TGTGCCAGCAGCGCCACTAGAGAGCAGTTCTTC.

The chain couples TRBV29-1 to TRBJ2-7; D might be TRBD1 (6 bases). This CDR3 has 12 residues. Trimming pared 5 bases from V and 2 bases from J, leaving 10 bases between. Germline CDR1 SQVTM, CDR2 ANQGSEA. DNA for the CDR3: TGCAGCGTTCAGGGGTCTGCCTACGAGCAGTACTTC. It yields the protein CSVQGSAYEQYF.

The chain couples TRBV5-1 to TRBJ1-5, with D uncertain. Germline CDR1 SGHRS, CDR2 YFSETQ. Between the trimmed V and J ends, which lost 3 bases and 0 bases, there was a span of 16 bases. The CDR3 extends over 17 amino acids. CDR3 coding DNA: TGCGCCAGCAGCTCAATCTCGGGTGGACGTAGCAATCAGCCCCAGCATTTT. Translating it yields CASSSISGGRSNQPQHF.

V gene TRBV4-1 combines with J gene TRBJ2-7; TRBD1 might be the D (5 bases). CDR1 and CDR2 (germline): MGHRA, YSYEKL. The CDR3 has 15 residues. Trimming took off 0 bases at V and 6 bases at J, with 15 bases between the two ends. The chain's CDR3 is CASSQDPQGLPEQYF. The CDR3 bases are TGCGCCAGCAGCCAAGATCCCCAGGGCTTGCCCGAGCAGTACTTC.

Details on this clone: Other DNA sequences within the sample encode an identical CDR3. This chain connects TRBV28 to TRBJ2-2, with TRBD2 as a possible D gene (6 bases). The CDR3 runs 15 residues. Per germline, CDR1 MDHEN and CDR2 SYDVKM. Between the trimmed V and J ends, which lost 4 bases and 5 bases, there was a span of 14 bases. CDR3 in amino acids: CASSSWTSGTGELFF. The CDR3 coding sequence is TGTGCCAGCAGTTCCTGGACCAGCGGGACCGGGGAGCTGTTTTTT.